The 9 T cell receptor beta chains given below trace back to one sample, sequenced in a study of T cells in tuberculosis. Method: immunoSEQ multiplex PCR; TCRdb's copy keeps in-frame clones and lacks some. This sample has some 41,000 clones, with around 94% found just once. Sequencing used PBMCs. These TCRs come from a donor aged 10 to 29 with latent tuberculosis or without tuberculosis infection. Some clones in this sample may be carry-over from other donors' samples.

The chain recombines TRBV29-1 with TRBJ1-4, with D maybe TRBD1 (6 bases). The V gene's germline CDR1 is SQVTM and CDR2 ANQGSEA. This CDR3 is 14 amino acids long. V was cut by 4 bases and J by 6 bases, with 15 bases left in between. The CDR3 protein is CSVGGRGPDEKLFF. The DNA of the CDR3 is TGCAGCGTTGGCGGCAGGGGCCCGGATGAAAAACTGTTTTTT.

J is TRBJ1-1 and V is TRBV6-1; D gene ambiguous. Trimming pared 4 bases from V and 3 bases from J, leaving 9 bases between. Germline CDR1 reads MNHNS; CDR2 reads SASEGT. The CDR3 has 13 residues. The CDR3 region has the DNA TGTGCCAGCAGTGGGTCGGGGTACACTGAAGCTTTCTTT. Translated: CASSGSGYTEAFF.

The gene calls are TRBV6-1 and TRBJ1-1, with 7 positions matching TRBD1. J was trimmed by 5 bases and V by 7 bases; bases with no gene match: 7. CDR1 MNHNS and CDR2 SASEGT come from the germline V gene. The CDR3 totals 13 residues. The CDR3 sequence: CASIVDRATEAFF. The CDR3 bases are TGTGCCAGCATCGTTGACAGGGCTACTGAAGCTTTCTTT.

The chain combines TRBV7-9 with TRBJ2-5; perhaps TRBD1 as D (6 bases). CDR3 length: 15 amino acids. CDR1 and CDR2 from the germline V gene are SEHNR and FQNEAQ (reference sequence). Trimming removed 6 bases from V and 2 bases from J, with 16 bases in between. Here the CDR3 DNA reads TGTGCCAGCAGTCCGACCCGACAGGAACAAGAGACCCAGTACTTC. The encoded protein is CASSPTRQEQETQYF.

This rearrangement joins TRBV7-8 to TRBJ2-7, with TRBD2 matching 14 bases. V shed 3 bases and J 6 bases; nucleotides not matched to a gene: 4. Germline loops: CDR1 SGHVS, CDR2 FQNEAQ. The CDR3 spans 15 residues. The CDR3 DNA sequence: TGTGCCAGCAGCTTGGGACTAGCGGGAGAGGGCGAGCAGTACTTC. Translated: CASSLGLAGEGEQYF.

This clone appeared a single time. The chain couples TRBV19 to TRBJ1-4; a possible D gene is TRBD1 (6 bases). Trimming took 9 bases from V and 4 from J, leaving 15 bases between them. Germline CDR1 reads LNHDA; CDR2 reads SQIVND (reference sequence). The CDR3 contains 14 residues. The CDR3 DNA reads TGTGCCAGCCGTACGGGACACCGTAATGAAAAACTGTTTTTT. Encoded protein: CASRTGHRNEKLFF. Together with reference TRBV19 and TRBJ1-4, the CDR3 gives the full variable domain: DGGITQSPKYLFRKEGQNVTLSCEQNLNHDAMYWYRQDPGQGLRLIYYSQIVNDFQKGDIAEGYSVSREKKESFPLTVTSAQKNPTAFYLCASRTGHRNEKLFFGSGTQLSVL.

The chain has TRBV6-1 and TRBJ2-1, with TRBD2 matching 11 bases. The CDR3 is made up of 17 amino acids. The germline gives CDR1 MNHNS, CDR2 SASEGT. The V segment lost 1 base and the J segment 6 bases; nucleotides outside the gene matches: 8. CDR3 residues: CASSEETLAGVINEQFF. DNA for the CDR3: TGTGCCAGCAGTGAAGAGACACTAGCGGGAGTTATCAATGAGCAGTTCTTC.

The V and J genes are TRBV27 and TRBJ2-7, with TRBD1 matching 9 bases. This CDR3 contains 13 residues. Germline V lookup: CDR1 MNHEY, CDR2 SMNVEV (reference sequence). V shed 4 bases, J shed 6 bases, and the junction held 4 bases outside the gene matches. CDR3 sequence reads: CASSYGTGSEQYF. CDR3 in DNA: TGTGCCAGCAGTTATGGGACAGGGAGCGAGCAGTACTTC.

The CDR3 DNA reads as TGTGCCAGCAGTTATTTTGGGGCCGGGACTAGCGCGCTACAGTTCTTC. This encodes CASSYFGAGTSALQFF. The chain uses TRBV6-5 and TRBJ2-1, with 10 nucleotides matching TRBD2. This CDR3 has 16 residues. Germline CDR1 MNHEY, CDR2 SVGAGI. V lost 3 bases to trimming and J lost 13 bases; unmatched junction nucleotides: 15.